The source of this T cell receptor (beta chain) is a study of shared clonotypes between healthy human individuals. The V gene's germline CDR1 is MDHEN and CDR2 SYDVKM. The V gene lost 1 base and the J gene lost 5 bases, with 17 bases spanning the gap. The CDR3 is 16 residues long. Profiled with immunoSEQ multiplex PCR; TCRdb holds only in-frame clones, not every one. The table lists roughly 500,000 clones, more than 95% of them singletons. Input material: naive CD4+ T cells sorted from blood. Subset denoted: CD45RA+ positively selected. The chain carries TRBV28 and TRBJ2-5, with D tentatively TRBD1 (6 bases). This receptor was taken from a woman aged 30 to 39 in good health. CDR3 DNA sequence: TGTGCCAGCAGTTTATCTTTTTACAGGGCCGGGGAGACCCAGTACTTC. Its translation is CASSLSFYRAGETQYF.